This TCR beta chain was recorded in a study of control samples from healthy donors and cancer patients. This CDR3 has 15 residues. J was trimmed by 3 bases and V by 0 bases; bases with no gene match: 6. Per the germline V gene, CDR1 is GTSNPN and CDR2 is SVGIG (reference sequence). TCRdb's table, derived via immunoSEQ multiplex PCR, lists solely in-frame clones and lacks some. The sample carries over 75,000 clones, 90% to 95% recorded once. The sample consisted of blood. The clonotype comes from a man aged 25-45 years in good health. The V call is TRBV30, the J call TRBJ2-5; 8 bases fit TRBD2. The CDR3 loop is CAWSVAGRGEETQYF. The CDR3 bases are TGTGCCTGGAGTGTAGCCGGGAGGGGGGAAGAGACCCAGTACTTC.